This passage covers 12 T cell receptor beta chains from one sample sequenced in a study of PD-1 blockade in classical Hodgkin lymphoma. TCRdb's copy holds only in-frame clones and misses some; the assay was immunoSEQ multiplex PCR. The table lists 70,000 or so clones, roughly 92% of them singletons. Time point reported: newly diagnosed, previously untreated cHL patient sample. The sample comprised peripheral blood mononuclear cells (PBMCs). The receptors shown here come from a human donor with classical Hodgkin lymphoma.

This clone was detected once. J is TRBJ1-2 and V is TRBV28; TRBD1 is a possible D gene (6 bases). Deletions cut 7 bases from V and 1 base from J, with 13 bases between. This CDR3 region has 14 residues. Germline V gives CDR1 MDHEN, CDR2 SYDVKM. The chain's CDR3 is CASTTRGLNYGYTF. CDR3 DNA sequence: TGTGCCAGCACAACCAGGGGACTTAACTATGGCTACACCTTC.

The chain carries TRBV18 and TRBJ2-7; tentatively, D is TRBD2 (6 bases). Trimming removed 3 bases at V and 6 bases at J, with 12 bases between. The CDR3 consists of 13 residues. Per the germline V gene, CDR1 is KGHSH and CDR2 is LQKENI. CDR3 protein: CASSPGRFREQYF. For the CDR3, the DNA is TGTGCCAGCTCACCGGGGAGGTTTCGCGAGCAGTACTTC.

The chain recombines TRBV5-8 with TRBJ2-6; D is unclear. Between the trimmed V and J ends, which lost 5 bases and 0 bases, there was a span of 9 bases. This CDR3 spans 15 amino acids. Germline V CDR1 and CDR2: SGHTS, YDEGEE. In nucleotides, the CDR3 is TGTGCCAGCAGGAGGATCGTCTCTGGGGCCAACGTCCTGACTTTC. Its protein product is CASRRIVSGANVLTF.

This chain joins TRBV18 and TRBJ2-1; D is perhaps TRBD2 (6 bases). Germline CDR1 is KGHSH and CDR2 is LQKENI. This CDR3 is 17 amino acids long. Trimming took off 2 bases at V and 0 bases at J, with 14 bases between the two ends. The CDR3 sequence: CASSPTGTGSSYNEQFF. The CDR3 DNA reads as TGTGCCAGCTCACCAACGGGGACTGGTTCCTCCTACAATGAGCAGTTCTTC.

The gene calls are TRBV30 and TRBJ2-2, with D unclear. The V gene's germline CDR1 is GTSNPN and CDR2 SVGIG (reference sequence). V was clipped by 0 bases and J by 2 bases, with 7 bases between them. CDR3 length: 14 amino acids. The CDR3 coding sequence is TGTGCCTGGAGTGTGGGCAGAAACACCGGGGAGCTGTTTTTT. This codes for CAWSVGRNTGELFF.

A single count supports this clone. The chain is built from TRBV5-1 and TRBJ2-7; D is perhaps TRBD2 (5 bases). The CDR3 contains 14 residues. V was cut by 4 bases and J by 3 bases, with 14 bases left in between. Looked up from germline, CDR1 is SGHRS and CDR2 is YFSETQ. CDR3 sequence: CASSDGGLGYEQYF. DNA for the CDR3: TGCGCCAGCAGCGACGGAGGCCTCGGCTACGAGCAGTACTTC.

The genes are TRBV6-1 and TRBJ2-5, with a weak D call TRBD2 (6 bases). From germline, CDR1 is MNHNS and CDR2 SASEGT. Trimming cost V 6 bases and J 5 bases, with 13 bases left between them. The CDR3 sequence is 13 residues long. CDR3 in amino acids: CASRGTPGETQYF. In DNA, the CDR3 is TGTGCCAGCAGGGGGACTCCCGGCGAGACCCAGTACTTC.

The chain joins TRBV19 to TRBJ1-1; D possibly corresponds to TRBD1 (6 bases). The germline V gene has CDR1 LNHDA and CDR2 SQIVND (reference sequence). The CDR3 sequence is 14 residues long. V gave up 5 bases and J gave up 5 bases, with 15 bases separating them. The CDR3 region is CASSQQGWGTEAFF. The CDR3 DNA reads as TGTGCCAGTAGTCAACAGGGATGGGGAACTGAAGCTTTCTTT.

This clone has a single count. Here the CDR3 DNA reads TGCGCCAGCAGCTTGACGGGACAGGGTAGTGAAAAACTGTTTTTT. Translating it yields CASSLTGQGSEKLFF. This sequence joins TRBV5-1 and TRBJ1-4; 9 bases align to TRBD1. Trimming took 1 base from V and 7 from J; bases not matched to a gene: 5. The CDR3 consists of 15 residues. Germline V CDR1 and CDR2: SGHRS, YFSETQ.

The chain combines TRBV11-2 with TRBJ2-5; 13 bases map to TRBD2. There are 15 residues in the CDR3. Trimming removed 5 bases from V and 5 bases from J; junction bases left unmatched: 5. The germline gives CDR1 SGHAT, CDR2 FQNNGV. The CDR3: CASSQTSGGVETQYF. The DNA of the CDR3 is TGTGCCAGCAGCCAAACTAGCGGGGGGGTTGAGACCCAGTACTTC.

J is TRBJ1-4 and V is TRBV7-2; no clear D gene. Germline-derived CDR1 and CDR2 are SGHTA and FQGNSA. Trimming took 6 bases from V and 8 from J, leaving 13 bases between them. This CDR3 has 13 amino acids. CDR3: CASRGGLREKLFF. In nucleotides, the CDR3 is TGTGCCAGCAGAGGAGGGCTGAGGGAAAAACTGTTTTTT.

This clone was picked up a small number of times. The CDR3 bases are TGTGCCAGCAGTGAAGCGCCAGGTCAGCCCCAGCATTTT. Its translation: CASSEAPGQPQHF. V usage is TRBV2 and J usage is TRBJ1-5, with no clear D. Germline lookup yields CDR1 SNHLY and CDR2 FYNNEI. The CDR3 runs 13 residues. The V end lost 0 bases, the J end lost 6 bases, and 6 bases lay between the germline ends.